These 6 T cell receptor beta chains came from one sample sequenced in a study of blood T cell repertoires in COVID-19. Repertoires were generated with immunoSEQ multiplex PCR, while TCRdb's copy carries only in-frame clones and drops some. Of roughly 100,000 clones detected, roughly 90% appear once; the ten largest clones hold more than 4.5%. The sequenced material came from peripheral blood. Receptor source: a woman between 45 and 60 years old with COVID-19, enrolled during active disease.

The chain combines TRBV30 with TRBJ1-5, with a tentative D call TRBD1 (5 bases). Trimming cost V 0 bases and J 4 bases, with 7 bases left between them. There are 13 residues in the CDR3. Germline CDR1 reads GTSNPN; CDR2 reads SVGIG (reference sequence). CDR3 loop: CAWSVAGNQPQHF. The CDR3 DNA sequence: TGTGCCTGGAGTGTGGCAGGGAATCAGCCCCAGCATTTT. Full variable domain (remainder filled in from reference TRBV30 and TRBJ1-5): SQTIHQWPATLVQPVGSPLSLECTVEGTSNPNLYWYRQAAGRGLQLLFYSVGIGQISSEVPQNLSASRPQDRQFILSSKKLLLSDSGFYLCAWSVAGNQPQHFGDGTRLSIL.

J is TRBJ1-4 and V is TRBV9; D might be TRBD1 (6 bases). Trimming took off 4 bases at V and 5 bases at J, with 15 bases between the two ends. Germline V CDR1 and CDR2: SGDLS, YYNGEE. The CDR3 spans 15 residues. The CDR3 here is CASSSRDNLNEKLFF. CDR3 DNA sequence: TGTGCCAGCAGCAGCCGGGACAACTTAAATGAAAAACTGTTTTTT.

The chain couples TRBV7-2 to TRBJ1-1; tentative D call: TRBD1 (6 bases). Per germline, CDR1 SGHTA and CDR2 FQGNSA. V gave up 5 bases and J gave up 11 bases, with 21 bases separating them. The CDR3 is made up of 14 amino acids. CDR3 loop: CASSERGGREVAFF. In DNA form, the CDR3 reads TGTGCCAGCAGCGAAAGGGGGGGGCGCGAGGTCGCTTTCTTT.

The chain is built from TRBV12-3 or TRBV12-4 and TRBJ1-2; 8 bases map to TRBD1. With V trimmed by 5 bases and J by 4 bases, 3 bases remained unmatched. The CDR3 extends over 13 amino acids. The CDR3: CASSPDRGYGYTF. In DNA, the CDR3 is TGTGCCAGCAGTCCTGACAGGGGCTATGGCTACACCTTC.

The J gene is TRBJ2-1, the V gene TRBV3-1 (or the pseudogene TRBV3-2), with D unresolved. V shed 1 base and J shed 0 bases, with 7 bases lying between them. CDR1 is LGHDT, CDR2 YNNKEL, per germline (reference sequence). This CDR3 contains 15 residues. CDR3 in amino acids: CASSQARSSYNEQFF. CDR3 DNA sequence: TGTGCCAGCAGCCAAGCGAGGAGCTCCTACAATGAGCAGTTCTTC.

The chain uses TRBV5-1 and TRBJ1-5, with D maybe TRBD1 (6 bases). The CDR3 extends over 14 amino acids. The V gene lost 4 bases and the J gene lost 3 bases, with 11 bases spanning the gap. The V gene's germline CDR1 is SGHRS and CDR2 YFSETQ. The CDR3 nucleotides read TGCGCCAGCAGCCCAACAGGGAACAATCAGCCCCAGCATTTT. This sequence encodes CASSPTGNNQPQHF.